The 15 T cell receptor beta chains given below trace back to one sample, sequenced in a study of CD8 T cells in acute hepatitis C reinfection. Time point of the sample: naive CD8 control sorted from an acute-time-point sample. Sequencing was performed with immunoSEQ multiplex PCR; in TCRdb, only in-frame clones are kept and a portion is missing. Here the sample spans over 30,000 clones, 70% to 90% being singletons. The sequenced sample consisted of naive CD8+ T cells from PBMCs. These receptor sequences come from a woman aged 18-35 years who spontaneously cleared hepatitis C infection.

J is TRBJ2-7 and V is TRBV11-2, with D possibly TRBD1 on 6 matching bases. V lost 2 bases, J lost 3 bases, and 8 bases lay in between. The CDR3 length is 13 residues. Germline values: CDR1 SGHAT, CDR2 FQNNGV. The CDR3 sequence: CASSLRQDYEQYF. The CDR3 region has the DNA TGTGCCAGCAGCTTAAGACAGGACTACGAGCAGTACTTC. Combining the CDR3 with reference TRBV11-2 and TRBJ2-7 gives the whole variable domain EAGVAQSPRYKIIEKRQSVAFWCNPISGHATLYWYQQILGQGPKLLIQFQNNGVVDDSQLPKDRFSAERLKGVDSTLKIQPAKLEDSAVYLCASSLRQDYEQYFGPGTRLTVT.

The V call is TRBV20-1, the J call TRBJ2-1; 7 bases align to TRBD2. CDR3 size: 11 residues. V lost 6 bases to trimming and J lost 4 bases; unmatched junction nucleotides: 0. The germline CDR1 and CDR2 sequences are DFQATT and SNEGSKA (reference sequence). CDR3 nucleotide sequence: TGCAGTGCGGGAGGGTACAATGAGCAGTTCTTC. The encoded protein is CSAGGYNEQFF.

Written as DNA, the CDR3 is TGTGCCACCAGCAGAGGGTACGGGATCTCCAATGAGCAGTTCTTC. Translation: CATSRGYGISNEQFF. The chain carries TRBV15 and TRBJ2-1, with D possibly being TRBD2 (5 bases). The CDR3 loop spans 15 amino acids. Looked up from germline, CDR1 is LNHNV and CDR2 is YYDKDF (reference sequence). V was cut by 1 base and J by 6 bases, with 13 bases left in between.

The chain joins TRBV13 to TRBJ2-2; D unclear. V dropped 2 bases and J dropped 0 bases, with 13 bases sitting between them. Per germline, CDR1 PRHDT and CDR2 FYEKMQ (reference sequence). The CDR3 spans 17 residues. DNA of the CDR3: TGTGCCAGCAGCTTATTGTCCAAACTACCGAACACCGGGGAGCTGTTTTTT. This codes for CASSLLSKLPNTGELFF.

The chain has TRBV5-4 and TRBJ1-2; 8 nucleotides match TRBD1. Germline loops: CDR1 SGHNT, CDR2 YYREEE (reference sequence). CDR3 length equals 15 residues. V shed 5 bases, J shed 5 bases, and the junction held 11 bases outside the gene matches. DNA of the CDR3: TGTGCCAGCAGGTGGGCCGGGGACAGGAAATATGGCTACACCTTC. Amino acid sequence: CASRWAGDRKYGYTF.

V gene TRBV27 combines with J gene TRBJ1-5; D gene unclear. The CDR3 is 14 residues long. V lost 4 bases and J lost 6, with 13 bases in between. In germline, CDR1 is MNHEY, CDR2 SMNVEV (reference sequence). This CDR3 is CASSWEVGGQPQHF. As DNA, the CDR3 is TGTGCCAGCAGTTGGGAGGTGGGCGGTCAGCCCCAGCATTTT.

This clone was recorded once. The chain uses TRBV5-1 and TRBJ2-7; D gene unclear. The CDR3 sequence is 14 residues long. The germline V gene has CDR1 SGHRS and CDR2 YFSETQ. The ends were cut back, 0 bases at V and 5 bases at J, with 12 bases in the middle. The DNA of the CDR3 is TGCGCCAGCAGCTTGGGACTCCTTGTGGACGAGCAGTACTTC. Translating gives CASSLGLLVDEQYF.

This chain uses TRBV10-3 with TRBJ2-1; 8 bases are a match to TRBD2. Germline lookup yields CDR1 ENHRY and CDR2 SYGVKD. Trimming removed 5 bases from V and 8 bases from J; junction bases left unmatched: 5. The CDR3 runs to 13 residues. CDR3 in amino acids: CAISPGGLDEQFF. DNA of the CDR3: TGTGCCATCAGTCCGGGAGGGTTGGATGAGCAGTTCTTC.

The V and J genes are TRBV27 and TRBJ2-7; no firm D call. Trimming shortened V by 0 bases and J by 0 bases, and 6 bases separated the two germline ends. Germline V gene sequence: CDR1 MNHEY, CDR2 SMNVEV (reference sequence). The CDR3 covers 14 residues. In DNA form, the CDR3 reads TGTGCCAGCAGTTTATCTCATATCTCCTACGAGCAGTACTTC. It translates to CASSLSHISYEQYF.

The V and J genes are TRBV5-1 and TRBJ2-5; 9 positions match TRBD1. The length of the CDR3 is 14 residues. V was clipped by 4 bases and J by 3 bases; unmatched bases: 4. Germline loops: CDR1 SGHRS, CDR2 YFSETQ. The CDR3 nucleotides are TGCGCCAGCAGCCGTACAGGGGGCGAAGAGACCCAGTACTTC. Amino acid sequence: CASSRTGGEETQYF.

This chain links TRBV2 with TRBJ2-7; maybe TRBD2 (5 bases). The length of the CDR3 is 15 residues. Trimming removed 8 bases from V and 5 bases from J, with 22 bases in between. In germline, CDR1 is SNHLY, CDR2 FYNNEI. The CDR3 here is CASSPLGPLTNEQYF. DNA of the CDR3: TGTGCCAGCTCCCCCTTAGGGCCGTTGACTAACGAGCAGTACTTC.

The CDR3 region has the DNA TGTGCCAGCAGCGTAGGAGGAGGAGGCGGATTTTACTATGGCTACACCTTC. It specifies CASSVGGGGGFYYGYTF. The rearrangement joins TRBV9 to TRBJ1-2; D gene ambiguous. The CDR3 has 17 residues. Germline CDR1 SGDLS, CDR2 YYNGEE. With 0 bases removed from V and 3 bases from J, the gap between germline ends came to 18 bases.

The chain combines TRBV7-6 with TRBJ2-3, with 7 nucleotides matching TRBD2. This CDR3 is 16 amino acids long. V shed 2 bases and J 3 bases; nucleotides not matched to a gene: 8. Germline CDR1 and CDR2: SGHVS and FNYEAQ. The CDR3 loop is CASSLPPGTTTDTQYF. CDR3 DNA sequence: TGTGCCAGCAGCTTACCCCCAGGGACTACGACAGATACGCAGTATTTT.

V and J are TRBV7-9 and TRBJ2-7; no firm D call. Germline CDR1 SEHNR, CDR2 FQNEAQ (reference sequence). The V end was cut by 2 bases, the J end by 5 bases, with 13 bases between. The CDR3 contains 14 residues. CDR3 DNA: TGTGCCAGCAGCTTAACACTTGGCCGTAACGAGCAGTACTTC. As protein: CASSLTLGRNEQYF.

This clone turned up a few times. The genes are TRBV7-3 and TRBJ2-2; 8 bases align to TRBD2. This CDR3 spans 19 amino acids. Germline V lookup: CDR1 SGHTA, CDR2 FQGTGA. J lost 4 bases, V lost 1 base, and 14 bases had no gene match. CDR3 protein: CASSLIGRANPLGTGELFF. The CDR3, as DNA: TGTGCCAGCAGCTTAATCGGGAGGGCCAATCCCCTGGGCACCGGGGAGCTGTTTTTT.